The 29 T cell receptor beta chains listed next were all sequenced from one sample in a study of a mutant IDH1 vaccine in newly diagnosed glioma. Data came from immunoSEQ multiplex PCR; TCRdb stores just in-frame clones and leaves some out. The profile shows roughly 84,000 clones, roughly 80% of them singletons. Specified time point: baseline, week 1 (first vaccination visit). The treatment here: pre-vaccination baseline after standard-of-care therapy. Source: PBMCs, taken from a glioma patient treated with radiotherapy, temozolomide or both. The receptors were sampled from a man aged 40-49 years with glioma. Some clones in this sample may be carry-over from other donors' samples.

The rearrangement links TRBV9 to TRBJ2-6, with D hard to call. Trimming removed 4 bases at V and 4 bases at J, with 12 bases between. Germline V gene lookup returns CDR1 SGDLS and CDR2 YYNGEE. CDR3 length: 15 residues. CDR3 residues: CASSLPPGGANVLTF. The CDR3 region has the DNA TGTGCCAGCAGCCTCCCCCCCGGGGGGGCCAACGTCCTGACTTTC.

CDR3 bases: TGTGCTAGTGGTTTGGAAAGGGGAGGTCAGCCCCAGCATTTT. It specifies CASGLERGGQPQHF. This rearrangement joins TRBV12-5 to TRBJ1-5, with D possibly TRBD1 on 5 matching bases. Per germline, CDR1 LGHNT and CDR2 FRNRAP. Trimming cost V 1 base and J 6 bases, with 10 bases left between them. The CDR3 spans 14 residues.

J is TRBJ2-7 and V is TRBV7-9; D remains unclear. CDR1 is SEHNR and CDR2 is FQNEAQ in the germline V gene (reference sequence). This CDR3 contains 13 residues. The V end lost 5 bases, the J end lost 3 bases, and 11 bases lay between the germline ends. Here the CDR3 reads CASSQDMNYEQYF. CDR3 sequence (DNA): TGTGCCAGCAGCCAAGATATGAACTACGAGCAGTACTTC.

CDR3: CASSRALLAGNTIYF. CDR3 bases: TGTGCCAGCAGCAGGGCCCTACTGGCTGGAAACACCATATATTTT. V gene TRBV13 combines with J gene TRBJ1-3; D unclear. Germline CDR1 reads PRHDT; CDR2 reads FYEKMQ (reference sequence). The CDR3 consists of 15 residues. V was pared by 5 bases and J by 2 bases, with 13 bases between. The full variable domain, with the rest looked up from reference TRBV13 and TRBJ1-3, is AAGVIQSPRHLIKEKRETATLKCYPIPRHDTVYWYQQGPGQDPQFLISFYEKMQSDKGSIPDRFSAQQFSDYHSELNMSSLELGDSALYFCASSRALLAGNTIYFGEGSWLTVV.

This chain connects TRBV27 to TRBJ1-5; 10 nucleotides match TRBD1. The germline CDR1 and CDR2 sequences are MNHEY and SMNVEV (reference sequence). This CDR3 is built from 15 residues. Losses at the gene ends were 5 bases for V and 6 bases for J; bases not matched to a gene: 7. CDR3 in amino acids: CASSPGTGVLQPQHF. CDR3 nucleotides: TGTGCCAGCAGTCCCGGGACAGGGGTCCTTCAGCCCCAGCATTTT.

The chain couples TRBV2 to TRBJ2-7; possibly TRBD1 for D (6 bases). CDR1 is SNHLY, CDR2 FYNNEI, per germline. The CDR3 extends over 13 amino acids. The ends were cut back, 6 bases at V and 4 bases at J, with 13 bases in the middle. The CDR3 DNA reads TGTGCCAGCAGCTCCGGACAGAGATACGAGCAGTACTTC. Translation: CASSSGQRYEQYF.

CDR3 in DNA: TGTGCCATCAGCCCCCAGGGACAGAGCTCCTACGAGCAGTACTTC. Translated, it gives CAISPQGQSSYEQYF. The chain carries TRBV10-3 and TRBJ2-7; 7 bases are a match to TRBD1. The CDR3 consists of 15 residues. CDR1 and CDR2 (germline): ENHRY, SYGVKD. Losses at the gene ends were 6 bases for V and 0 bases for J; bases not matched to a gene: 8.

The J gene is TRBJ1-1, the V gene TRBV18, with a tentative D call TRBD1 (5 bases). Germline values: CDR1 KGHSH, CDR2 LQKENI. The CDR3 is made up of 14 amino acids. V gave up 6 bases and J gave up 1 base, with 12 bases separating them. The DNA of the CDR3 is TGTGCCAGCTCCCCGGGACGGACGAACACTGAAGCTTTCTTT. Amino acids: CASSPGRTNTEAFF.

The J gene is TRBJ1-5, the V gene TRBV6-1, with unresolved D. Trimming shortened V by 1 base and J by 4 bases, and 11 bases separated the two germline ends. Germline values: CDR1 MNHNS, CDR2 SASEGT. This CDR3 spans 15 amino acids. The DNA for the CDR3 is TGTGCCAGCAGTGAAGTGGATTTGGGGAATCAGCCCCAGCATTTT. This translates into CASSEVDLGNQPQHF.

The CDR3 protein is CAWSVGDIQYF. The CDR3 nucleotides are TGTGCCTGGAGTGTGGGGGACATTCAGTACTTC. The chain is built from TRBV30 and TRBJ2-4; D might be TRBD1 or TRBD2, each matching 5 bases. V was shortened by 0 bases and J by 8 bases, with 5 bases between the two germline ends. Germline CDR1 reads GTSNPN; CDR2 reads SVGIG (reference sequence). The CDR3 covers 11 residues.

The CDR3 coding sequence is TGTGCCATCAGCCCGACTAGCGGGGGGGAGCTGTTTTTT. Encoded protein: CAISPTSGGELFF. The rearrangement joins TRBV10-3 to TRBJ2-2; 10 nucleotides line up with TRBD2. This CDR3 is built from 13 residues. V was clipped by 6 bases and J by 8 bases; unmatched bases: 3. Germline assignment: CDR1 ENHRY and CDR2 SYGVKD.

V is TRBV27 and J is TRBJ2-5; D unclear. The CDR3 is made up of 13 amino acids. V lost 5 bases to trimming and J lost 1 base, with 8 bases between them. Germline-derived CDR1 and CDR2 are MNHEY and SMNVEV (reference sequence). CDR3 sequence reads: CASSRPGQETQYF. DNA of the CDR3: TGTGCCAGCAGTCGCCCCGGCCAAGAGACCCAGTACTTC.

There are many counts of this clone. The V gene is TRBV5-1, the J gene TRBJ2-7; D might be TRBD1 or TRBD2, each matching 5 bases. CDR1 and CDR2 from the germline V gene are SGHRS and YFSETQ. The V end lost 0 bases, the J end lost 7 bases, and 17 bases lay between the germline ends. The CDR3 covers 15 residues. The CDR3 here is CASSLGHRDLSEQYF. Here the CDR3 DNA reads TGCGCCAGCAGCTTGGGGCACCGGGACCTTTCTGAGCAGTACTTC.

V is TRBV5-6 and J is TRBJ2-5; a possible D gene is TRBD1 (6 bases). Germline loops: CDR1 SGHDT, CDR2 YYEEEE. Trimming shortened V by 4 bases and J by 1 base, and 14 bases separated the two germline ends. This CDR3 region has 15 residues. The CDR3 is CASSRTWGPQETQYF. In DNA, the CDR3 is TGTGCCAGCAGCAGAACGTGGGGGCCCCAAGAGACCCAGTACTTC.

V gene TRBV7-9 combines with J gene TRBJ2-7, with 8 bases matching TRBD1. Germline V gene lookup returns CDR1 SEHNR and CDR2 FQNEAQ (reference sequence). With V trimmed by 1 base and J by 3 bases, 11 bases remained unmatched. The CDR3 is 17 residues long. The chain's CDR3 is CASSLDVLDRDYYEQYF. DNA for the CDR3: TGTGCCAGCAGCTTAGACGTTTTGGACAGGGATTACTACGAGCAGTACTTC.

V gene TRBV9 combines with J gene TRBJ2-3; D might be TRBD2 (6 bases). Per the germline V gene, CDR1 is SGDLS and CDR2 is YYNGEE. This CDR3 has 14 amino acids. Trimming cost V 2 bases and J 6 bases, with 13 bases left between them. The chain's CDR3 is CASSVGGRADTQYF. CDR3 coding DNA: TGTGCCAGCAGCGTGGGGGGACGAGCCGATACGCAGTATTTT.

This clone was picked up one time. The chain uses TRBV7-2 and TRBJ2-1, with D tentatively TRBD2 (5 bases). The CDR3 contains 14 residues. CDR1 and CDR2 from the germline V gene are SGHTA and FQGNSA. V lost 4 bases, J lost 6 bases, and 13 bases lay in between. The DNA for the CDR3 is TGTGCCAGCAGCTCTCGGACTGGACTCAATGAGCAGTTCTTC. Translated: CASSSRTGLNEQFF.

This clone came up many times. This sequence joins TRBV6-1 and TRBJ2-7; TRBD1 aligns across 7 bases. The CDR3 totals 15 residues. Germline CDR1 reads MNHNS; CDR2 reads SASEGT. The ends lost 1 base at V and 1 base at J; junction bases unmatched: 4. CDR3 nucleotide sequence: TGTGCCAGCAGTGAAGGCACAGGGGATTCCTACGAGCAGTACTTC. Protein: CASSEGTGDSYEQYF.

The chain has TRBV2 and TRBJ2-5, with no clear D. The germline V and J ends were trimmed by 5 bases and 3 bases, with 7 bases remaining between them. Germline V gene lookup returns CDR1 SNHLY and CDR2 FYNNEI. The CDR3 covers 12 residues. CDR3 nucleotides: TGTGCCAGCAGTTCCTGGAAAGAGACCCAGTACTTC. Amino acids: CASSSWKETQYF.

This chain links TRBV5-1 with TRBJ2-6; 7 nucleotides line up with TRBD1. J lost 6 bases, V lost 6 bases, and 9 bases had no gene match. CDR1 is SGHRS and CDR2 is YFSETQ in the germline V gene. The CDR3 is made up of 15 amino acids. The chain's CDR3 is CASTDRVDMANVLTF. CDR3 DNA: TGCGCCAGCACCGACAGGGTAGATATGGCCAACGTCCTGACTTTC.

The DNA of the CDR3 is TGTGCCAGCGGCACCGGGACAGGCTTCTACGAGCAGTACTTC. It codes for CASGTGTGFYEQYF. This sequence joins TRBV6-5 and TRBJ2-7, with 8 bases fitting TRBD1. Germline V gives CDR1 MNHEY, CDR2 SVGAGI. The CDR3 is 14 residues long. V shed 8 bases, J shed 3 bases, and the junction held 9 bases outside the gene matches.

This sequence joins TRBV5-1 and TRBJ2-5; the match to TRBD1 covers 7 bases. Germline loops: CDR1 SGHRS, CDR2 YFSETQ. CDR3 length: 15 residues. J was trimmed by 5 bases and V by 0 bases; bases with no gene match: 7. CDR3 sequence (DNA): TGCGCCAGCAGCTTGGGACAGGGAGAATTGGAGACCCAGTACTTC. Amino acid sequence: CASSLGQGELETQYF.

The V and J genes are TRBV6-5 and TRBJ1-1; D unresolved. The germline CDR1 and CDR2 sequences are MNHEY and SVGAGI. Deletions cut 5 bases from V and 3 bases from J, with 10 bases between. This CDR3 contains 13 residues. The CDR3 DNA reads TGTGCCAGCAGTAGGACGGCGGACACTGAAGCTTTCTTT. It translates to CASSRTADTEAFF.

The rearrangement joins TRBV27 to TRBJ1-2, with TRBD1 matching 11 bases. This CDR3 has 13 amino acids. The V gene's germline CDR1 is MNHEY and CDR2 SMNVEV (reference sequence). Trimming cost V 4 bases and J 7 bases; bases outside gene matches: 2. CDR3 sequence: CASSWTGGSGYTF. In DNA, the CDR3 is TGTGCCAGCAGTTGGACAGGGGGCTCTGGCTACACCTTC.

The chain's CDR3 is CASSLEGADTQYF. In nucleotides, the CDR3 is TGCGCCAGCAGCCTGGAGGGGGCAGATACGCAGTATTTT. The chain uses TRBV4-1 and TRBJ2-3; D possibly matches TRBD1 or TRBD2 (6 bases each). The V gene lost 4 bases and the J gene lost 4 bases, with 9 bases spanning the gap. The germline gives CDR1 MGHRA, CDR2 YSYEKL. The CDR3 extends over 13 amino acids.

The V gene is TRBV2, the J gene TRBJ1-4; TRBD1 agrees at 7 bases. V trimming: 7 bases; J trimming: 5 bases; junction bases outside the gene matches: 10. Germline V lookup: CDR1 SNHLY, CDR2 FYNNEI. The CDR3 spans 15 residues. The CDR3 here is CASKTPGQMNEKLFF. The CDR3 coding sequence is TGTGCCAGCAAGACCCCGGGACAGATGAATGAAAAACTGTTTTTT.

This clone was seen once. This chain joins TRBV10-1 and TRBJ2-7; D is possibly TRBD1 (6 bases). Germline V gives CDR1 WNHNN, CDR2 SYGVQD (reference sequence). CDR3 length: 15 amino acids. V was shortened by 3 bases and J by 5 bases, with 17 bases between the two germline ends. The CDR3, as DNA: TGCGCCAGCAGTGACACGGACAGTCGCTTGGACGAGCAGTACTTC. Its translation: CASSDTDSRLDEQYF.

The chain combines TRBV5-1 with TRBJ2-5; D not certain. Germline V gene data show CDR1 as SGHRS and CDR2 as YFSETQ. Trimming took 7 bases from V and 5 from J, leaving 15 bases between them. The CDR3 is made up of 13 amino acids. DNA of the CDR3: TGCGCCAGCTACCCCCGGCCCCGGGAGACCCAGTACTTC. Translated, it gives CASYPRPRETQYF.

V is TRBV2 and J is TRBJ1-1; unclear D gene. Per germline, CDR1 SNHLY and CDR2 FYNNEI. The CDR3 covers 13 residues. V was trimmed by 8 bases and J by 1 base, leaving 11 bases between them. This CDR3 reads CASAGQQNTEAFF. In DNA, the CDR3 is TGTGCCAGCGCCGGCCAACAGAACACTGAAGCTTTCTTT.